The next 4 T cell receptor beta chains were all read from a single sample in a study of cytomegalovirus exposure and HLA in healthy donors. The PCR contained 60 Vbeta and 13 Jbeta primers. TCRdb keeps only in-frame clones here, not all; method: immunoSEQ multiplex PCR. The sample lists 150,000 to 200,000 clones, approximately 70% seen once, with 1.5% to 2% in the top ten. Material: PBMCs. These TCRs come from a woman aged 30 to 39 in good health and CMV-seronegative.

This rearrangement joins TRBV19 to TRBJ2-3; TRBD1 aligns across 10 bases. The ends lost 10 bases at V and 4 bases at J; junction bases unmatched: 11. Germline V gene data show CDR1 as LNHDA and CDR2 as SQIVND (reference sequence). This CDR3 is 15 amino acids long. The CDR3 DNA reads as TGTGCCACGGCTGACAGGGGGCAGGGCTCAGATACGCAGTATTTT. This gives the protein CATADRGQGSDTQYF.

The chain joins TRBV11-3 to TRBJ2-7, with D perhaps matching TRBD1 (5 bases). Germline V CDR1 and CDR2: SGHNT, YENEEA. This CDR3 is 13 amino acids long. The V end lost 3 bases, the J end lost 3 bases, and 9 bases lay between the germline ends. CDR3 loop: CASSFADSYEQYF. The DNA for the CDR3 is TGTGCCAGCAGCTTTGCCGACAGCTACGAGCAGTACTTC.

The J gene is TRBJ2-2, the V gene TRBV19; D is possibly TRBD2 (5 bases). Germline V gives CDR1 LNHDA, CDR2 SQIVND (reference sequence). This CDR3 is built from 14 residues. Trimming removed 2 bases at V and 6 bases at J, with 10 bases between. The CDR3: CASSITRGAGELFF. CDR3 sequence (DNA): TGTGCCAGTAGTATAACTAGAGGCGCCGGGGAGCTGTTTTTT.

This clone was observed a handful of times. V and J are TRBV4-1 and TRBJ2-7, with 10 bases identical to TRBD2. This CDR3 is built from 17 residues. The ends lost 1 base at V and 5 bases at J; junction bases unmatched: 11. CDR1 is MGHRA, CDR2 YSYEKL, per germline. The CDR3 sequence: CASSQGPSSGGFHEQYF. Written as DNA, the CDR3 is TGCGCCAGCAGCCAAGGTCCCTCTAGCGGGGGCTTCCACGAGCAGTACTTC.